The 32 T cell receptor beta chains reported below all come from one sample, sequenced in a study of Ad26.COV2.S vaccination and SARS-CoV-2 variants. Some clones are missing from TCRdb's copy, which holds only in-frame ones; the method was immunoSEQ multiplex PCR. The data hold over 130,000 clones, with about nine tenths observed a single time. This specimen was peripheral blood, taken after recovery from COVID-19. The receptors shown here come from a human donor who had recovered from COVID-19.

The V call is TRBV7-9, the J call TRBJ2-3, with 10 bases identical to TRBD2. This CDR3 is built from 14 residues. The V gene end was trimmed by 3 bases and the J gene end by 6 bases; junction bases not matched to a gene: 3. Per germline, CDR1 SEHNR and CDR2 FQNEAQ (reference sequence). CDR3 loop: CASSLRGLADTQYF. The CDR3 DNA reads TGTGCCAGCAGCTTGCGGGGACTAGCGGATACGCAGTATTTT.

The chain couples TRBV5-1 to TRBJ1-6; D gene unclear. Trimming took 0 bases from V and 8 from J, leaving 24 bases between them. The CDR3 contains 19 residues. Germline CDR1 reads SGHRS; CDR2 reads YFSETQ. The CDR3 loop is CASSLGPVRGLRFDSPLHF. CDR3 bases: TGCGCCAGCAGCTTGGGTCCAGTTCGAGGGCTAAGGTTTGATTCACCCCTCCACTTT.

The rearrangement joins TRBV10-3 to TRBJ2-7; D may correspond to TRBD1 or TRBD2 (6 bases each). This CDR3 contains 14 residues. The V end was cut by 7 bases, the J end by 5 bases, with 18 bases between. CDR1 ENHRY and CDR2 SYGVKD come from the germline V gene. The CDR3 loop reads CAIKGGGGVDEQYF. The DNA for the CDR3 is TGTGCCATCAAGGGGGGAGGTGGGGTCGACGAGCAGTACTTC.

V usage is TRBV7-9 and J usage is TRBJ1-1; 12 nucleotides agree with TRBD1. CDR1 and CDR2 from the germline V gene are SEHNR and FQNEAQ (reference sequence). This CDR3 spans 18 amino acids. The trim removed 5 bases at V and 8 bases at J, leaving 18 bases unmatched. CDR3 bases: TGTGCCAGCAGCCCCCCTCTGGGGGACAGGGGGCGAATCGCGGAAGCTTTCTTT. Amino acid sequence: CASSPPLGDRGRIAEAFF.

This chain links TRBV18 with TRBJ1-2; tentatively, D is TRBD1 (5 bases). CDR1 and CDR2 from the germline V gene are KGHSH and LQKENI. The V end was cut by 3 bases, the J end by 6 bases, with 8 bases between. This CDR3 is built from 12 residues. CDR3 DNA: TGTGCCAGCTCACCCGGGGGAGATGGCTACACCTTC. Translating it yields CASSPGGDGYTF.

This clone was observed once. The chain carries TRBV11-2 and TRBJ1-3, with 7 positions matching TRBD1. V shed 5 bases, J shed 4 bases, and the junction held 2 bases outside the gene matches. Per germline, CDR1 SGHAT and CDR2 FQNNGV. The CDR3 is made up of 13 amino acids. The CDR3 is CASSPGQGNTIYF. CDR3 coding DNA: TGTGCCAGCAGCCCGGGACAGGGAAACACCATATATTTT.

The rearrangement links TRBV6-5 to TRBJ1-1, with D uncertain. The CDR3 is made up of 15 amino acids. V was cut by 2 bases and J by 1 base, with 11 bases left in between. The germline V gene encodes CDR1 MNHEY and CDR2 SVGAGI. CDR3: CASSYAGPQNTEAFF. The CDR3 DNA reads TGTGCCAGCAGTTACGCGGGCCCCCAGAACACTGAAGCTTTCTTT.

CDR3 DNA: TGCAGCGTTGCGCAGGCACGGAGTCAGCCCCAGCATTTT. It specifies CSVAQARSQPQHF. This chain connects TRBV29-1 to TRBJ1-5; the D is unclear. Per germline, CDR1 SQVTM and CDR2 ANQGSEA. This CDR3 is 13 amino acids long. The V and J ends lost 4 bases and 6 bases respectively, with 13 bases between them.

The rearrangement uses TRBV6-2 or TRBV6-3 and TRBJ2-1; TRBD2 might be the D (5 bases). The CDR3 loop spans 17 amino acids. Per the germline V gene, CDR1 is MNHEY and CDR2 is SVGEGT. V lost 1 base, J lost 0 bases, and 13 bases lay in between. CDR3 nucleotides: TGTGCCAGCAGTTACTTGGCGGGCGGCAGCTCCTACAATGAGCAGTTCTTC. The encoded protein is CASSYLAGGSSYNEQFF.

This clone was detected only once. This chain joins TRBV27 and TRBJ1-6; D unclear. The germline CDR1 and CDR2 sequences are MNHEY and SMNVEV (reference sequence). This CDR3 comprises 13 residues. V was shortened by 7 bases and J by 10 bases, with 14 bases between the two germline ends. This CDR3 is CASTPRALSPLHF. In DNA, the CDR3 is TGTGCCAGCACTCCCCGGGCCCTCTCACCCCTCCACTTT.

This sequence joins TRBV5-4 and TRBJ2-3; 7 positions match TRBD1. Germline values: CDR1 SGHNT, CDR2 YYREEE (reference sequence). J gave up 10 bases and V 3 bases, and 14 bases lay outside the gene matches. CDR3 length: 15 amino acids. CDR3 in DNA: TGTGCCAGCAGCTCCCGACAGGGATTAAACCGTGCGCAGTATTTT. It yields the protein CASSSRQGLNRAQYF.

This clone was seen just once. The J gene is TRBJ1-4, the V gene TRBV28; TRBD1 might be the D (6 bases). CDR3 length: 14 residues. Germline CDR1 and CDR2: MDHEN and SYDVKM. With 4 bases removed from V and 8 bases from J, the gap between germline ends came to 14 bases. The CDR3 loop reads CASSSGDPREKLFF. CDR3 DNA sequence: TGTGCCAGCAGTTCAGGGGACCCTCGGGAAAAACTGTTTTTT.

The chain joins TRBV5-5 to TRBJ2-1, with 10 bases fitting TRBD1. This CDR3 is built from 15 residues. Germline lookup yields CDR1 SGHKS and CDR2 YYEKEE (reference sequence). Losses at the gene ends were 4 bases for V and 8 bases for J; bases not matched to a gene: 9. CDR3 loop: CASSAGQGGVDEQFF. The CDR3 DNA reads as TGTGCCAGCAGCGCTGGACAGGGGGGGGTCGATGAGCAGTTCTTC.

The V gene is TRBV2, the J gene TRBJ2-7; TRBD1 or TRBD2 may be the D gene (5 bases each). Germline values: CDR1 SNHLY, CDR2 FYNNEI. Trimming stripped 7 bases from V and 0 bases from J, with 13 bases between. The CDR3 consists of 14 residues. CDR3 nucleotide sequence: TGTGCCAGCATTCTAGTAGGGACCTCCTACGAGCAGTACTTC. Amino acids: CASILVGTSYEQYF.

CDR3 DNA: TGTGCCAGCTCACCCACGGGGGGCAATGCAGATACGCAGTATTTT. Protein: CASSPTGGNADTQYF. This chain uses TRBV18 with TRBJ2-3; a weak D match, TRBD2 (7 bases). The germline V and J ends were trimmed by 3 bases and 4 bases, with 14 bases remaining between them. The germline V gene encodes CDR1 KGHSH and CDR2 LQKENI. The CDR3 extends over 15 amino acids.

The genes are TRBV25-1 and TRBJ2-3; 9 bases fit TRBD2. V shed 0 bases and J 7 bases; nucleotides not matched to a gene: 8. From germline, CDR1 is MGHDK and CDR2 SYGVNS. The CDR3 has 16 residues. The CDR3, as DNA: TGTGCCAGCAGTGAATATCTGCGGGGGGGCGGAAATACGCAGTATTTT. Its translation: CASSEYLRGGGNTQYF.

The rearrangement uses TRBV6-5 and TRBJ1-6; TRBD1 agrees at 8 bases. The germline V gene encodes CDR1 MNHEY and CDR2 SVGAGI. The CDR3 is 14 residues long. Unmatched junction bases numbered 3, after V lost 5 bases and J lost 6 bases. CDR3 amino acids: CASSRTGSNSPLHF. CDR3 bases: TGTGCCAGCAGTAGGACAGGGAGTAATTCACCCCTCCACTTT.

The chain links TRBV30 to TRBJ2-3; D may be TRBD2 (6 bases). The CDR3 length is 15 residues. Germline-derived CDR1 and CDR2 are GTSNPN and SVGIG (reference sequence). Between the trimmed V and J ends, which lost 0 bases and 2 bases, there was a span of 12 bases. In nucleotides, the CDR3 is TGTGCCTGGAGTGTAAATAGCGGAGTCACAGATACGCAGTATTTT. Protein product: CAWSVNSGVTDTQYF.

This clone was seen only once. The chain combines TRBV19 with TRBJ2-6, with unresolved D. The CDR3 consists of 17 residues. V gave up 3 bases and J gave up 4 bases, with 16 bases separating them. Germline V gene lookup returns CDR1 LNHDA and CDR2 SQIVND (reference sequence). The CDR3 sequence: CASSIPGQATGANVLTF. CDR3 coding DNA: TGTGCCAGTAGTATTCCCGGGCAGGCCACCGGGGCCAACGTCCTGACTTTC.

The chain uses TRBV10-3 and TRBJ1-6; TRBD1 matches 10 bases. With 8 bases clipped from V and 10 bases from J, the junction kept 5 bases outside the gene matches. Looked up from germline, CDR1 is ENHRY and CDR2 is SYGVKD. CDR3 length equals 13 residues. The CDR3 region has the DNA TGTGCCATCCGCGGGACAGGGGAATCACCCCTCCACTTT. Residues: CAIRGTGESPLHF.

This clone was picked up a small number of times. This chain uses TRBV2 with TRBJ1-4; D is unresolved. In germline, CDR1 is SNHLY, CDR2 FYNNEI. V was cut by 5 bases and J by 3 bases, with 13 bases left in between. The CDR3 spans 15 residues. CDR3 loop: CASSWEGRSNEKLFF. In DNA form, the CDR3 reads TGTGCCAGCAGTTGGGAGGGAAGGTCTAATGAAAAACTGTTTTTT. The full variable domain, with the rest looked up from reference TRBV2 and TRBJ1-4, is EPEVTQTPSHQVTQMGQEVILRCVPISNHLYFYWYRQILGQKVEFLVSFYNNEISEKSEIFDDQFSVERPDGSNFTLKIRSTKLEDSAMYFCASSWEGRSNEKLFFGSGTQLSVL.

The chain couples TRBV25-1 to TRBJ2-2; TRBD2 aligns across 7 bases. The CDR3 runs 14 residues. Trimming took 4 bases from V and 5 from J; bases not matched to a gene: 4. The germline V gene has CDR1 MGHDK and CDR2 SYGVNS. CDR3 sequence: CASSVGGITGELFF. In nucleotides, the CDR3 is TGTGCCAGCAGTGTGGGGGGGATTACCGGGGAGCTGTTTTTT.

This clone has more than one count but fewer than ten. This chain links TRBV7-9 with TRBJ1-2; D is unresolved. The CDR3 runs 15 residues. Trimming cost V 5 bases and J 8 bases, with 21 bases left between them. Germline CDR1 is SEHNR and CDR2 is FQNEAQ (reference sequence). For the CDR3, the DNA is TGTGCCAGCAGCCCCTGGGGAGGGAATGTAGGCGGCTACACCTTC. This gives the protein CASSPWGGNVGGYTF.

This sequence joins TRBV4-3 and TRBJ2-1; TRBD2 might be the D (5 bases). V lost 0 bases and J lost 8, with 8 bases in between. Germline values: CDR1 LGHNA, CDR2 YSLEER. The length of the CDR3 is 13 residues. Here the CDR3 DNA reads TGCGCCAGCAGCCAAGATCCGAGGGATGAGCAGTTCTTC. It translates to CASSQDPRDEQFF.

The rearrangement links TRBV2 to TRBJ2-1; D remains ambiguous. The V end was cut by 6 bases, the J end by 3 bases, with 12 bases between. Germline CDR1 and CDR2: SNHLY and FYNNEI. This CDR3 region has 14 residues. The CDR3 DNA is TGTGCCAGCAGACTCAGAGCCGGCTACAATGAGCAGTTCTTC. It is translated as CASRLRAGYNEQFF.

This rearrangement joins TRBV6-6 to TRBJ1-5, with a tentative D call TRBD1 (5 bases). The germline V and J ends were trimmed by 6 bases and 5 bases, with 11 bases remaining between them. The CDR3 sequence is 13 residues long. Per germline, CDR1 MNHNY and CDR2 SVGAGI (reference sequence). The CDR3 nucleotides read TGTGCCAGCAGGATAGGGGTTCATCAGCCCCAGCATTTT. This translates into CASRIGVHQPQHF.

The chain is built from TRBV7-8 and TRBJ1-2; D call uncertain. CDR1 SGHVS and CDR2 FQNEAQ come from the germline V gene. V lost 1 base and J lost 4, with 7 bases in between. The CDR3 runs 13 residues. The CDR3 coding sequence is TGTGCCAGCAGCTTAGACACCGGCTATGGCTACACCTTC. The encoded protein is CASSLDTGYGYTF.

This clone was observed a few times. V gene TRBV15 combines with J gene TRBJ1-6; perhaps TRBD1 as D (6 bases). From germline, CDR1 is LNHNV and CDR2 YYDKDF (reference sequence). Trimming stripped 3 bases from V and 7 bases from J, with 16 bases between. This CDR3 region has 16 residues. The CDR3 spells CATSSPWGGANSPLHF. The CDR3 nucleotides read TGTGCCACCAGCAGTCCTTGGGGGGGGGCCAATTCACCCCTCCACTTT.

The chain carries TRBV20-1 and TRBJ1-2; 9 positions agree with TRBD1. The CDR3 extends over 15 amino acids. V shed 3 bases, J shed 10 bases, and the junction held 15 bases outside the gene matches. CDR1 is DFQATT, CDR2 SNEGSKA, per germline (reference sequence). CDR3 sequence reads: CSASIRIRDREDYTF. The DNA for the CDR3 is TGCAGTGCTAGTATCCGTATTCGGGACAGGGAAGACTACACCTTC.

The DNA of the CDR3 is TGTGCCAGCAGCGTAGGAAACACCATATATTTT. Translated, it gives CASSVGNTIYF. This chain joins TRBV6-5 and TRBJ1-3; no clear D gene. V lost 6 bases and J lost 4, with 4 bases in between. Germline CDR1 and CDR2: MNHEY and SVGAGI. The CDR3 runs 11 residues.

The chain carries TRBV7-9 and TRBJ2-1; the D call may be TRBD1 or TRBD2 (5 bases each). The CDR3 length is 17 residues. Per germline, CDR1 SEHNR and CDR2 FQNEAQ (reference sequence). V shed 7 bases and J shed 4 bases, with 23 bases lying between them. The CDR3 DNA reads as TGTGCCAGCACCGCCGGGTTTCGGGGCCCCTCTTACAATGAGCAGTTCTTC. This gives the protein CASTAGFRGPSYNEQFF.

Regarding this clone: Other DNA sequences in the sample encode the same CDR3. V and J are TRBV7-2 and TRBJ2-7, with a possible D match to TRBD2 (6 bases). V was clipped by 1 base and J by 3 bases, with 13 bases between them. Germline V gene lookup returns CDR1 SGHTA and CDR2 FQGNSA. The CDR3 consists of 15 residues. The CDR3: CASSLGGGKGYEQYF. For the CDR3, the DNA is TGTGCCAGCAGCTTAGGTGGAGGGAAAGGCTACGAGCAGTACTTC.